Presented here are 6 T cell receptor beta chains from one specimen sequenced in a study of blood T cell repertoires in COVID-19. Profiling relied on immunoSEQ multiplex PCR, and the TCRdb table lists in-frame clones only, not all of them. The table lists over 300,000 clones, roughly 90% of them singletons, with 1% to 1.5% in the top ten. The specimen was peripheral blood. These receptors were collected from a man in his forties with acute or convalescent COVID-19.

The chain combines TRBV30 with TRBJ2-1; TRBD1 aligns across 7 bases. The CDR3 runs to 13 residues. Germline CDR1 and CDR2: GTSNPN and SVGIG (reference sequence). V lost 7 bases to trimming and J lost 3 bases; unmatched junction nucleotides: 6. The CDR3 region is CAYRTGNYNEQFF. The CDR3 bases are TGTGCCTACAGGACAGGTAACTACAATGAGCAGTTCTTC. Variable domain in full (rest from reference TRBV30 and TRBJ2-1): SQTIHQWPATLVQPVGSPLSLECTVEGTSNPNLYWYRQAAGRGLQLLFYSVGIGQISSEVPQNLSASRPQDRQFILSSKKLLLSDSGFYLCAYRTGNYNEQFFGPGTRLTVL.

This clone was observed a handful of times. This chain links TRBV5-4 with TRBJ1-1; TRBD1 matches at 8 bases. The CDR3 totals 15 residues. J was trimmed by 1 base and V by 0 bases; bases with no gene match: 2. Looked up from germline, CDR1 is SGHNT and CDR2 is YYREEE (reference sequence). The CDR3 DNA reads as TGTGCCAGCAGCTTGGCCGGACAGGGGAACACTGAAGCTTTCTTT. Amino acid sequence: CASSLAGQGNTEAFF.

Only a few counts were recorded for this clone. The chain is built from TRBV7-2 and TRBJ2-7, with 11 positions matching TRBD2. The CDR3 totals 18 residues. Trimming took 1 base from V and 0 from J; bases not matched to a gene: 8. Per germline, CDR1 SGHTA and CDR2 FQGNSA. The CDR3 DNA reads as TGTGCCAGCAGCTTAGTGTCTAGCGGGAGGACCAGCTCCTACGAGCAGTACTTC. It yields the protein CASSLVSSGRTSSYEQYF. Looking up the rest from reference TRBV7-2 and TRBJ2-7 gives the full variable domain: GAGVSQSPSNKVTEKGKDVELRCDPISGHTALYWYRQSLGQGLEFLIYFQGNSAPDKSGLPSDRFSAERTGGSVSTLTIQRTQQEDSAVYLCASSLVSSGRTSSYEQYFGPGTRLTVT.

In nucleotides, the CDR3 is TGTGCCAGCAAAATGAGGGAGCGGTTCGGCTACACCTTC. It translates to CASKMRERFGYTF. The chain links TRBV12-3 or TRBV12-4 to TRBJ1-2; D uncertain. The CDR3 consists of 13 residues. Trimming took off 7 bases at V and 8 bases at J, with 17 bases between the two ends.

The V gene is TRBV3-1 (or the pseudogene TRBV3-2), the J gene TRBJ1-2; D ambiguous. CDR3 length equals 15 residues. V lost 4 bases and J 0 bases, leaving 12 bases between the germline ends. Germline V CDR1 and CDR2: LGHDT, YNNKEL (reference sequence). CDR3 amino acids: CASSPGGFTNYGYTF. CDR3 bases: TGTGCCAGCAGCCCCGGAGGGTTTACTAACTATGGCTACACCTTC.

J is TRBJ1-4 and V is TRBV18, with 7 nucleotides matching TRBD1. Trimming at V came to 5 bases and at J to 4 bases, leaving 4 bases not matched to a gene. Germline values: CDR1 KGHSH, CDR2 LQKENI. CDR3 length equals 14 residues. The CDR3 sequence: CASSTGTDNEKLFF. DNA for the CDR3: TGTGCCAGCTCAACCGGGACAGATAATGAAAAACTGTTTTTT.